This T cell receptor beta chain was sequenced in a study of blood T cell repertoires in COVID-19. On the study more broadly: T cells, B-cell-depleted T cells, or PBMCs supplied cDNA or gDNA.

In the authors' methods: Amplified reference gene primers provided the basis for estimating nucleated cell counts. Assay: immunoSEQ multiplex PCR; the TCRdb copy retains only in-frame clones and omits some. V, J and clone size reflect that table, while D and trimming were determined from the DNA. The sample contains about 64,000 clones, approximately 78% of which appear only once. The CDR3 spans 13 residues. V lost 6 bases and J lost 0, with 8 bases in between. Germline V CDR1 and CDR2: WNHNN, SYGVQD (reference sequence). This clonotype was sampled from a human donor in a cohort sampled during active COVID-19. The chain has TRBV10-1 and TRBJ1-1; D may be TRBD1 (6 bases). Sequenced material: peripheral blood. Here the CDR3 DNA reads TGCGCCAGCAGCAGGGACATGAACACTGAAGCTTTCTTT. It encodes CASSRDMNTEAFF.